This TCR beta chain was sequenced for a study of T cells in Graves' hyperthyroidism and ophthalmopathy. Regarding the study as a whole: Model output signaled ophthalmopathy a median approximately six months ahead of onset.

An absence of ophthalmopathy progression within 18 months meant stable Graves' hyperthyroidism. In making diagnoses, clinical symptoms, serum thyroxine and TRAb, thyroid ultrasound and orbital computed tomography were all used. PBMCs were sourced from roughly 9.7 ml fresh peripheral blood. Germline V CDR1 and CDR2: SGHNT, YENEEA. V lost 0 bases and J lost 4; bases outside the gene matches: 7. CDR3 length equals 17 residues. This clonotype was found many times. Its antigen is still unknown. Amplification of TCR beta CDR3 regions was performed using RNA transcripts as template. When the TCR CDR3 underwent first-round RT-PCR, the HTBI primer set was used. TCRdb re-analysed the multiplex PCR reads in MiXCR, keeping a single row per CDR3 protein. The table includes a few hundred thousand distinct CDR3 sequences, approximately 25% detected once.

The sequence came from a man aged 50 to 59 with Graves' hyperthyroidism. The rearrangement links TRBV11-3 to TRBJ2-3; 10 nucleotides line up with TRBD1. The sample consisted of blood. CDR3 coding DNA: TGTGCCAGCAGCTTAGACGGGACAGGGGTAGGCTCAGATACGCAGTATTTT. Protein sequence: CASSLDGTGVGSDTQYF.